Below, 30 T cell receptor beta chains from the same sample are listed, as sequenced in a study of siplizumab effects on memory and regulatory T cells. Generated by immunoSEQ multiplex PCR, the TCRdb table keeps only in-frame clones and is missing some. The sample has nearly 85,000 clones; approximately 88% are singletons. Sequencing was carried out using Tregs sorted from blood. Source of these receptors: a human donor in good health.

The V and J genes are TRBV28 and TRBJ2-7; 7 nucleotides match TRBD2. Germline V CDR1 and CDR2: MDHEN, SYDVKM. This CDR3 region has 15 residues. V lost 3 bases, J lost 7 bases, and 12 bases stayed unmatched. The CDR3 nucleotides are TGTGCCAGCAGTTTCCTTGACAGCGGGGAGCGGGAGCAGTACTTC. It translates to CASSFLDSGEREQYF.

Only one count was recorded for this clone. The V and J genes are TRBV5-1 and TRBJ1-1; D remains ambiguous. This CDR3 has 14 residues. Per germline, CDR1 SGHRS and CDR2 YFSETQ. Between the trimmed V and J ends, which lost 0 bases and 4 bases, there was a span of 10 bases. The CDR3 DNA reads TGCGCCAGCAGCTTGGAAGGTTTTGGCACTGAAGCTTTCTTT. This sequence encodes CASSLEGFGTEAFF. Full variable domain (rest looked up from reference TRBV5-1 and TRBJ1-1): KAGVTQTPRYLIKTRGQQVTLSCSPISGHRSVSWYQQTPGQGLQFLFEYFSETQRNKGNFPGRFSGRQFSNSRSEMNVSTLELGDSALYLCASSLEGFGTEAFFGQGTRLTVV.

This clone was seen once. The chain recombines TRBV19 with TRBJ2-7, with D possibly TRBD2 on 6 matching bases. From germline, CDR1 is LNHDA and CDR2 SQIVND (reference sequence). The CDR3 is 13 amino acids. With 5 bases removed from V and 2 bases from J, the gap between germline ends came to 10 bases. The chain's CDR3 is CASSGSGAYEQYF. DNA for the CDR3: TGTGCCAGTAGTGGATCGGGGGCCTACGAGCAGTACTTC.

The genes are TRBV6-5 and TRBJ2-7, with TRBD1 matching 9 bases. This CDR3 is 13 amino acids long. Per the germline V gene, CDR1 is MNHEY and CDR2 is SVGAGI. With 6 bases clipped from V and 3 bases from J, the junction kept 3 bases outside the gene matches. The CDR3 coding sequence is TGTGCCAGCAGCTCGACAGGGGGCTACGAGCAGTACTTC. Translated, it gives CASSSTGGYEQYF.

The rearrangement uses TRBV7-9 and TRBJ2-7, with D possibly being TRBD2 (5 bases). The CDR3 is 16 residues long. CDR1 is SEHNR, CDR2 FQNEAQ, per germline (reference sequence). Trimming removed 1 base at V and 6 bases at J, with 19 bases between. CDR3 sequence (DNA): TGTGCCAGCAGCTTAGGCACGCCGGGGATCGATAGCGAGCAGTACTTC. Its protein product is CASSLGTPGIDSEQYF.

The V call is TRBV27, the J call TRBJ2-7, with a tentative D call TRBD2 (5 bases). The ends were cut back, 7 bases at V and 1 base at J, with 14 bases in the middle. The V gene's germline CDR1 is MNHEY and CDR2 SMNVEV (reference sequence). The CDR3 has 14 residues. DNA of the CDR3: TGTGCCAGCATACCGAGGGAAGGATCCTACGAGCAGTACTTC. Amino acid sequence: CASIPREGSYEQYF.

V and J are TRBV7-8 and TRBJ2-7, with no clear D. Germline V CDR1 and CDR2: SGHVS, FQNEAQ. The CDR3 consists of 14 residues. V was trimmed by 1 base and J by 3 bases, leaving 10 bases between them. The CDR3 DNA is TGTGCCAGCAGCTTAGGTTCCGTTGTCTACGAGCAGTACTTC. Translating gives CASSLGSVVYEQYF.

The chain has TRBV4-1 and TRBJ1-1; no definite D call. In germline, CDR1 is MGHRA, CDR2 YSYEKL. This CDR3 has 15 amino acids. Trimming took 1 base from V and 2 from J, leaving 11 bases between them. CDR3 protein: CASSQGSGINTEAFF. The CDR3 region has the DNA TGCGCCAGCAGCCAAGGATCAGGCATAAACACTGAAGCTTTCTTT.

The V gene is TRBV7-6, the J gene TRBJ2-5; TRBD1 is a possible D gene (5 bases). V gave up 1 base and J gave up 5 bases, with 11 bases separating them. CDR1 SGHVS and CDR2 FNYEAQ come from the germline V gene. This CDR3 is 14 amino acids long. The CDR3 sequence: CASSLGPQGETQYF. CDR3 nucleotides: TGTGCCAGCAGCTTAGGGCCGCAGGGTGAGACCCAGTACTTC.

V gene TRBV15 combines with J gene TRBJ2-5; D not resolved. V lost 5 bases and J lost 5, with 21 bases in between. The CDR3 covers 16 residues. Looked up from germline, CDR1 is LNHNV and CDR2 is YYDKDF (reference sequence). CDR3 coding DNA: TGTGCCACCAGCCGAGCATTGGCGGTGCTAATCGAGACCCAGTACTTC. Translating gives CATSRALAVLIETQYF.

The J gene is TRBJ1-2, the V gene TRBV5-1; TRBD1 aligns across 9 bases. Germline lookup yields CDR1 SGHRS and CDR2 YFSETQ. The J segment lost 8 bases and the V segment lost 3 bases, leaving 5 bases of the junction unmatched. The CDR3 is 13 residues long. The CDR3 here is CASSSGQGYGYTF. For the CDR3, the DNA is TGCGCCAGCAGCTCGGGACAGGGATACGGCTACACCTTC.

The rearrangement uses TRBV18 and TRBJ1-5; maybe TRBD1 (6 bases). This CDR3 is 15 amino acids long. Germline-derived CDR1 and CDR2 are KGHSH and LQKENI. V lost 2 bases, J lost 7 bases, and 15 bases lay in between. In nucleotides, the CDR3 is TGTGCCAGCTCACCAGGTCCTGGGGGGCAACAGCCCCAGCATTTT. It yields the protein CASSPGPGGQQPQHF.

The genes are TRBV11-3 and TRBJ1-6; 7 bases line up with TRBD1. CDR1 and CDR2 from the germline V gene are SGHNT and YENEEA. The CDR3 is 17 residues long. The junction had 10 bases not matched to a gene; V was cut back by 1 base and J by 7 bases. The DNA of the CDR3 is TGTGCCAGCAGCTTAGGAACAAGGACAGGTGAAAATTCACCCCTCCACTTT. Amino acid sequence: CASSLGTRTGENSPLHF.

The chain links TRBV28 to TRBJ1-4; possibly TRBD1 for D (5 bases). Trimming shortened V by 3 bases and J by 6 bases, and 14 bases separated the two germline ends. This CDR3 is 15 amino acids long. CDR1 MDHEN and CDR2 SYDVKM come from the germline V gene. For the CDR3, the DNA is TGTGCCAGCAGTTTTGTGGGGACGGGGGATGAAAAACTGTTTTTT. It specifies CASSFVGTGDEKLFF.

This clone was seen only a few times. The chain combines TRBV20-1 with TRBJ2-1, with 7 bases matching TRBD2. V lost 5 bases and J lost 10; bases outside the gene matches: 5. The CDR3 length is 11 residues. From germline, CDR1 is DFQATT and CDR2 SNEGSKA (reference sequence). The CDR3 here is CSAPGEGEQFF. Here the CDR3 DNA reads TGCAGTGCTCCTGGGGAGGGGGAGCAGTTCTTC.

The chain links TRBV4-2 to TRBJ1-2; D ambiguous. Germline loops: CDR1 LGHNA, CDR2 YNFKEQ. Trimming took 1 base from V and 10 from J, leaving 10 bases between them. The CDR3 covers 12 residues. The CDR3 spells CASSQGPRNYTF. For the CDR3, the DNA is TGTGCCAGCAGCCAAGGCCCCCGGAACTACACCTTC.

This chain joins TRBV7-6 and TRBJ2-5, with D perhaps matching TRBD1 or TRBD2 (5 bases each). This CDR3 is 12 amino acids long. Germline V gene data show CDR1 as SGHVS and CDR2 as FNYEAQ. V was trimmed by 5 bases and J by 4 bases, leaving 8 bases between them. The chain's CDR3 is CASSTGTETQYF. Written as DNA, the CDR3 is TGTGCCAGCAGCACCGGGACAGAGACCCAGTACTTC.

V gene TRBV5-4 combines with J gene TRBJ1-3; D remains unclear. CDR1 SGHNT and CDR2 YYREEE come from the germline V gene (reference sequence). The length of the CDR3 is 17 residues. V shed 4 bases and J shed 0 bases, with 17 bases lying between them. The chain's CDR3 is CASSQVFNSLSGNTIYF. CDR3 DNA: TGTGCCAGCAGCCAGGTATTTAACAGCCTCTCTGGAAACACCATATATTTT.

V is TRBV6-5 and J is TRBJ1-2; D might be TRBD1 (5 bases). The V gene's germline CDR1 is MNHEY and CDR2 SVGAGI. CDR3 length: 15 amino acids. Deletions cut 5 bases from V and 5 bases from J, with 18 bases between. The CDR3 region has the DNA TGTGCCAGCAGTCTCATGGCAGGGCCGCATTATGGCTACACCTTC. It codes for CASSLMAGPHYGYTF.

This clone has a single count. The chain uses TRBV6-6 and TRBJ1-5; no definite D call. The CDR3 length is 16 residues. Germline V CDR1 and CDR2: MNHNY, SVGAGI (reference sequence). V shed 0 bases and J shed 2 bases, with 11 bases lying between them. The CDR3 spells CASSYSERAGNQPQHF. The DNA for the CDR3 is TGTGCCAGCAGTTACTCGGAGAGAGCGGGCAATCAGCCCCAGCATTTT.

The rearrangement uses TRBV7-2 and TRBJ1-1; D unresolved. V was shortened by 1 base and J by 0 bases, with 9 bases between the two germline ends. The CDR3 spans 15 residues. The germline V gene has CDR1 SGHTA and CDR2 FQGNSA. CDR3 sequence reads: CASSLVAPVNTEAFF. The CDR3, as DNA: TGTGCCAGCAGCTTAGTTGCGCCGGTGAACACTGAAGCTTTCTTT.

This clone appeared a single time. The chain links TRBV6-6 to TRBJ1-1; 11 bases are shared with TRBD1. Germline trimming cut 4 bases from V and 14 bases from J; bases unmatched to any gene: 9. Germline CDR1 is MNHNY and CDR2 is SVGAGI (reference sequence). The CDR3 has 13 residues. CDR3 nucleotides: TGTGCCAGCAGTTCCGGGACAGGGGGTCGGGGCTTCTTT. This gives the protein CASSSGTGGRGFF.

The chain is built from TRBV7-9 and TRBJ1-2; unclear D gene. The CDR3 totals 13 residues. Germline CDR1 and CDR2: SEHNR and FQNEAQ (reference sequence). Trimming removed 1 base from V and 6 bases from J, with 9 bases in between. The CDR3 protein is CASSLGMGNGYTF. The CDR3 DNA follows: TGTGCCAGCAGCTTAGGCATGGGAAATGGCTACACCTTC.

CDR3 residues: CASSYSPLDYEQYF. The CDR3, as DNA: TGTGCCAGCAGTTACTCGCCCCTAGATTACGAGCAGTACTTC. V and J are TRBV6-5 and TRBJ2-7; no clear D. There are 14 residues in the CDR3. Germline loops: CDR1 MNHEY, CDR2 SVGAGI. The germline V and J ends were trimmed by 0 bases and 4 bases, with 10 bases remaining between them.

This clone has only one observation. This sequence joins TRBV5-1 and TRBJ2-7, with D possibly being TRBD1 or TRBD2 (5 bases each). CDR1 and CDR2 (germline): SGHRS, YFSETQ. This CDR3 region has 15 residues. Trimming took 0 bases from V and 1 from J, leaving 11 bases between them. The CDR3 DNA is TGCGCCAGCAGCTTGGCCGGGACGGGATCCTACGAGCAGTACTTC. It yields the protein CASSLAGTGSYEQYF.

The chain's CDR3 is CASSFDPSSYNEQFF. CDR3 in DNA: TGCGCCAGCAGCTTCGACCCTAGCTCCTACAATGAGCAGTTCTTC. V gene TRBV5-1 combines with J gene TRBJ2-1; D is undetermined. CDR3 length equals 15 residues. V was trimmed by 2 bases and J by 0 bases, leaving 9 bases between them. CDR1 and CDR2 from the germline V gene are SGHRS and YFSETQ.

V is TRBV4-1 and J is TRBJ2-1; 8 bases agree with TRBD2. The CDR3 length is 18 residues. Per the germline V gene, CDR1 is MGHRA and CDR2 is YSYEKL. V lost 4 bases to trimming and J lost 6 bases; unmatched junction nucleotides: 17. The CDR3 region is CASSPLQQGLVFGNEQFF. In nucleotides, the CDR3 is TGCGCCAGCAGCCCCCTTCAACAGGGACTAGTATTCGGCAATGAGCAGTTCTTC.

The V call is TRBV21-1, the J call TRBJ1-2. TRBV21-1 is listed as a pseudogene. This CDR3 is built from 16 residues. The CDR3 DNA is TGTGCCAGCAGCAAAGTGGTACGGATTGATAACTATGGCTACACCTTC. The encoded protein is CASSKVVRIDNYGYTF.

CDR3 amino acids: CASSEVTSFSGELFF. CDR3 in DNA: TGTGCCAGCAGTGAAGTCACTAGTTTTTCCGGGGAGCTGTTTTTT. The chain is built from TRBV2 and TRBJ2-2; possible D gene TRBD2, 5 bases. V dropped 1 base and J dropped 6 bases, with 12 bases sitting between them. CDR3 length: 15 amino acids. CDR1 SNHLY and CDR2 FYNNEI come from the germline V gene.

The chain links TRBV7-5 to TRBJ1-1; TRBD1 was called by the table and not checked on the DNA. TRBV7-5 is flagged as a pseudogene. The length of the CDR3 is 16 residues. CDR3 residues: CVRSRAQGIMNTEAFF. As DNA, the CDR3 is TGTGTCAGAAGCCGCGCCCAGGGAATCATGAACACTGAAGCTTTCTTT.